A selection of T cell receptor beta chains follows, all from one sample in a study of Ad26.COV2.S vaccination and SARS-CoV-2 variants. Assay: immunoSEQ multiplex PCR; the TCRdb copy retains only in-frame clones and omits some. There are a few hundred thousand clones in the sample; roughly 90% occur only once, and roughly 4% lies in the top ten. The sample was peripheral blood, taken in a trial of Ad26.COV2.S vaccine versus placebo. These receptors originate from a person between 18 and 65 years old who received the Ad26.COV2.S COVID-19 vaccine or a placebo. Each CDR3 is given with its conserved first and last residue. A D gene is named only where the DNA matches it firmly. Clone sizes are given selectively: once, few, many, or a class where the clone is expanded.

TRBJ2-2 TRBV30 - - TGTGCCTGGAGTGATCCCAGGGCTTCGTGGGAGCTGTTTTTT CAWSDPRASWELFF
TRBJ2-7 TRBV3-1/TRBV3-2 - - TGTGCCAGCAGCCGTACTGGGTTCGAGCAGTACTTC CASSRTGFEQYF
TRBJ2-7 TRBV3-1/TRBV3-2 TRBD2 - TGTGCCAGCAGCCAAGAGGGGCGAGCGAGCGGGGGGAACTACGAGCAGTACTTC CASSQEGRASGGNYEQYF
TRBJ1-1 TRBV28 TRBD1 - TGTGCCAGCAGTCCCCCAGGGGGCGCCAAAGCTTTCTTT CASSPPGGAKAFF
TRBJ1-5 TRBV7-9 - once TGTGCCAGCAGTCCCCCGGGGGCGGATAATCAGCCCCAGCATTTT CASSPPGADNQPQHF
TRBJ2-7 TRBV5-1 - - TGCGCCAGCAGCCTGGGGGTAGCTAACTACGAGCAGTACTTC CASSLGVANYEQYF
TRBJ1-2 TRBV5-1 - - TGCGCCAGCAGCTTGGAACGTGACCTCTATGGCTACACCTTC CASSLERDLYGYTF
TRBJ2-3 TRBV12-3/TRBV12-4 - - TGTGCCAGCAGTTTGGAGAGCACAGATACGCAGTATTTT CASSLESTDTQYF
TRBJ1-1 TRBV4-1 TRBD1 - TGCGCCAGCAGCCAAGAGGACAGGGCGGGCACTGAAGCTTTCTTT CASSQEDRAGTEAFF
TRBJ1-5 TRBV2 TRBD1 - TGTGCCAGCAGCTTGGACAGGGGTGGTTCTGGGCCCCAGCATTTT CASSLDRGGSGPQHF
TRBJ2-5 TRBV7-2 TRBD2 - TGTGCCAGCAGCCACCGCAGGAGCGGGGGGGCCCAAGAGACCCAGTACTTC CASSHRRSGGAQETQYF
TRBJ1-1 TRBV7-2 - - TGTGCCAGCAGCTTAGTAAGGGTCCCGAGCACTGAAGCTTTCTTT CASSLVRVPSTEAFF
TRBJ2-2 TRBV7-8 TRBD1 - TGTGCCAGCGGGTCGGGCAGGACAGGTGCCCCCGGGGAGCTGTTTTTT CASGSGRTGAPGELFF
TRBJ1-2 TRBV3-1/TRBV3-2 - - TGTGCCAGCAGCCCTATGGGGGGGCTCGGCTATGGCTACACCTTC CASSPMGGLGYGYTF
TRBJ2-2 TRBV7-2 - - TGTGCCAGCAGCTCTACTAGGGCCGGGGAGCTGTTTTTT CASSSTRAGELFF
TRBJ2-2 TRBV4-3 - few TGCGCCAGCAGCGCCAAGGAGGGAAACACCGGGGAGCTGTTTTTT CASSAKEGNTGELFF
TRBJ1-5 TRBV7-2 - - TGTGCCAGCAGCCGCCTAGGTGGTAGCAATCAGCCCCAGCATTTT CASSRLGGSNQPQHF
TRBJ1-1 TRBV28 TRBD1 - TGTGCCAGCACTTCAACCGGGACAGGGAACACTGAAGCTTTCTTT CASTSTGTGNTEAFF
TRBJ2-7 TRBV29-1 TRBD1 - TGCAGCGTTGAAGTCGGGACAGTTTCCTACGAGCAGTACTTC CSVEVGTVSYEQYF
TRBJ2-1 TRBV12-3/TRBV12-4 - - TGTGCCAGCAGGACTCAAGTTGATGAGCAGTTCTTC CASRTQVDEQFF
TRBJ2-3 TRBV5-1 - - TGCGCCAGCAGCTTGGCCTTTGAGACGGCGACAGATACGCAGTATTTT CASSLAFETATDTQYF
TRBJ1-5 TRBV6-2/TRBV6-3 - - TGTGCCAGCAGTCTTATAGGGCGGAATCAGCCCCAGCATTTT CASSLIGRNQPQHF
TRBJ2-3 TRBV2 - - TGTGCCAGCAGGGCGGAGGGAAGTAGAGATACGCAGTATTTT CASRAEGSRDTQYF
TRBJ2-1 TRBV25-1 TRBD1 - TGTGCCAGCAGTGACCGGGACAGGGTCACGGTTGGGCAGTTCTTC CASSDRDRVTVGQFF
TRBJ2-7 TRBV28 - - TGTGCCAGCAGAAATACAGGGGAGGTCTACGAGCAGTACTTC CASRNTGEVYEQYF
TRBJ1-1 TRBV27 - - TGTGCCAGCAGTTTCACGGCGGGGGGCGAAGCTTTCTTT CASSFTAGGEAFF
TRBJ2-3 TRBV5-1 - - TGCGCCAGCAGCCAGGGACAAGCTAGCACAGATACGCAGTATTTT CASSQGQASTDTQYF
TRBJ2-1 TRBV30 TRBD2 once TGTGCCTGGAGTGTAGGTCTAGCGGGGGGGGCGGAGCAGTTCTTC CAWSVGLAGGAEQFF
TRBJ2-3 TRBV6-2/TRBV6-3 TRBD2 - TGTGCCAGCAGTGGGCTAGCGGGGGGCCTGAGCACAGATACGCAGTATTTT CASSGLAGGLSTDTQYF
TRBJ2-3 TRBV14 TRBD1 - TGTGCCAGCAGCCGAAACAGGGGGCTTTCTACAGATACGCAGTATTTT CASSRNRGLSTDTQYF
TRBJ1-4 TRBV11-2 TRBD1 - TGTGCCAGCAGCTCCCGACAGGGGGTGAATGAAAAACTGTTTTTT CASSSRQGVNEKLFF
TRBJ2-3 TRBV7-2 TRBD2 - TGTGCCAGCGGGGGTAGCGGGGTGAGCACAGATACGCAGTATTTT CASGGSGVSTDTQYF
TRBJ2-2 TRBV5-1 - - TGCGCCAGCAGCGCCGGAGCTGGGATCGGGGAGCTGTTTTTT CASSAGAGIGELFF
TRBJ2-5 TRBV5-3 - - TGTGCCAGAAGCTTGAAAGCGCCCTTGGAGACCCAGTACTTC CARSLKAPLETQYF
TRBJ2-3 TRBV7-3 TRBD2 - TGTGCCAGCAGCCCCGGACTAGCGGGAGCAGATACGCAGTATTTT CASSPGLAGADTQYF
TRBJ1-3 TRBV28 TRBD1 - TGTGCCAGCAGTCTAGACAGGGCTGGAAACACCATATATTTT CASSLDRAGNTIYF
TRBJ2-1 TRBV5-1 - - TGCGCCAGCAGCTTGAGGCCCCGAGGGGATGAGCAGTTCTTC CASSLRPRGDEQFF
TRBJ1-2 TRBV7-3 TRBD1 - TGTGCCAGCAGCTCCAACAGGGCCACAGGGGGACCTAACTATGGCTACACCTTC CASSSNRATGGPNYGYTF
TRBJ1-1 TRBV7-2 - once TGTGCCAGCACTTGGGGGACTAACCCGAACACTGAAGCTTTCTTT CASTWGTNPNTEAFF
TRBJ2-2 TRBV7-9 TRBD1 - TGTGCCAGCAGACTCACAGGGGGCAGGTCCGGGGAGCTGTTTTTT CASRLTGGRSGELFF
TRBJ2-1 TRBV7-8 - - TGTGCCAGCAGCTCCTTTGGCATAAGCTCCTACAATGAGCAGTTCTTC CASSSFGISSYNEQFF
TRBJ1-2 TRBV4-2 - - TGTGCCAGCAGCCAAGAAGGGGCAACCTATGGCTACACCTTC CASSQEGATYGYTF
TRBJ2-7 TRBV11-2 - - TGTGCCAGCAGCTTCTCAAACGAGCAGTACTTC CASSFSNEQYF
TRBJ1-3 TRBV6-5 - - TGTGCCAGCAGTTACTCACGGGGGGGCTCTGGAAACACCATATATTTT CASSYSRGGSGNTIYF